This T cell receptor (beta chain) is from a study of OX40 agonist ivuxolimab in advanced cancers. Background on the study: Patients received the agonistic anti-OX40 (CD134) antibody ivuxolimab.

To note about this clone: Its target is unknown.

The V and J ends lost 2 bases and 0 bases respectively, with 3 bases between them. CDR3 length equals 13 residues. Germline V CDR1 and CDR2: SNHLY, FYNNEI. Findings and caveats of the study: Average numbers of expanded clones were greater in CD8+ T cells than in CD4+.

TCRdb keeps only in-frame clones here, not all; method: immunoSEQ multiplex PCR. The top ten hold about 8% of the sample, which has some 80,000 clones, around 93% seen once. This specimen consisted of CD4+ or CD8+ T cells sorted from blood, obtained in a trial of the OX40 agonist ivuxolimab. This sequence originates from an adult with an advanced solid tumor such as melanoma, head and neck, liver or kidney cancer. The chain recombines TRBV2 with TRBJ2-3; D call uncertain. CDR3 in amino acids: CASSERSTDTQYF. The CDR3, as DNA: TGTGCCAGCAGTGAAAGGAGCACAGATACGCAGTATTTT. Combining the CDR3 with reference TRBV2 and TRBJ2-3 gives the whole variable domain EPEVTQTPSHQVTQMGQEVILRCVPISNHLYFYWYRQILGQKVEFLVSFYNNEISEKSEIFDDQFSVERPDGSNFTLKIRSTKLEDSAMYFCASSERSTDTQYFGPGTRLTVL.